The 14 T cell receptor beta chains reported below all come from one sample, sequenced in a study of T cell repertoires in cytomegalovirus infection. TCRdb ran MiXCR on the reads and lists one entry per CDR3 protein. The repertoire holds roughly 630,000 distinct CDR3 sequences, about 24% seen once, with roughly 8% in the top ten. The sequenced material came from CD8+ T cells from PBMCs. The receptor source for this set is a human donor in good health (CMV status not recorded). Some clones in this sample may be carry-over from other donors' samples.

This clonotype was seen more than once but under ten times. V usage is TRBV7-9 and J usage is TRBJ1-4; TRBD1 is a possible D gene (6 bases). This CDR3 contains 14 residues. Trimming pared 10 bases from V and 0 bases from J, leaving 12 bases between. CDR1 and CDR2 (germline): SEHNR, FQNEAQ (reference sequence). CDR3 in amino acids: CATRPGATNEKLFF. The CDR3 DNA sequence: TGTGCCACCCGCCCAGGGGCAACTAATGAAAAACTGTTTTTT.

J is TRBJ2-1 and V is TRBV7-4, with 12 bases aligning to TRBD2. V trimming: 6 bases; J trimming: 4 bases; junction bases outside the gene matches: 7. The CDR3 runs 16 residues. The germline V gene has CDR1 SGHVT and CDR2 SQSDAQ. The CDR3, as DNA: TGTGCCAGCAGAGGGGCTAGCGGGGGGGAGTACAATGAGCAGTTCTTC. Translated: CASRGASGGEYNEQFF.

This clonotype was observed a single time. Being one base from a much bigger clone, this may be a read error. The rearrangement joins TRBV12-3 or TRBV12-4 to TRBJ1-5; 9 nucleotides agree with TRBD1. This CDR3 region has 14 residues. Trimming removed 6 bases from V and 9 bases from J; junction bases left unmatched: 9. CDR3 coding DNA: TGTGCCAGCAGACGAACAGGGGGCTATCGGCCCCAGCATTTT. This codes for CASRRTGGYRPQHF.

This clonotype was seen many times. The chain is built from TRBV7-9 and TRBJ1-5; no reliable D call. Trimming removed 1 base from V and 3 bases from J, with 7 bases in between. CDR3 size: 14 residues. The germline gives CDR1 SEHNR, CDR2 FQNEAQ (reference sequence). The CDR3 protein is CASSLGQNNQPQHF. The CDR3 DNA follows: TGTGCCAGCAGCTTAGGACAAAACAATCAGCCCCAGCATTTT.

The chain carries TRBV28 and TRBJ1-1; D ambiguous. This CDR3 comprises 15 residues. Trimming took off 4 bases at V and 8 bases at J, with 20 bases between the two ends. Germline V gene data show CDR1 as MDHEN and CDR2 as SYDVKM. The CDR3 reads CASSYLVASKREAFF. The CDR3 DNA follows: TGTGCCAGCAGTTATCTTGTGGCCTCAAAGAGGGAAGCTTTCTTT.

This clonotype was seen at least ten times. The chain's CDR3 is CASSSVPIPNYGYTF. The CDR3 bases are TGTGCCAGCAGCTCCGTACCCATACCTAACTATGGCTACACCTTC. This chain connects TRBV7-9 to TRBJ1-2; D not resolved. The CDR3 covers 15 residues. Germline-derived CDR1 and CDR2 are SEHNR and FQNEAQ (reference sequence). Trimming cost V 4 bases and J 0 bases, with 12 bases left between them. Looking up the rest from reference TRBV7-9 and TRBJ1-2 gives the full variable domain: DTGVSQNPRHKITKRGQNVTFRCDPISEHNRLYWYRQTLGQGPEFLTYFQNEAQLEKSRLLSDRFSAERPKGSFSTLEIQRTEQGDSAMYLCASSSVPIPNYGYTFGSGTRLTVV.

In regard to this clonotype: One end of the junction fails to match germline, which may point to a read error. The chain is built from TRBV4-1 and TRBJ2-3; 7 bases are a match to TRBD2. This CDR3 is 17 amino acids long. CDR1 and CDR2 from the germline V gene are MGHRA and YSYEKL. The CDR3 nucleotides read TGTGCCAGCAGCCAACTATTGGGGGGGGGAGGCACAGATACGCAGTATTTT. Protein: CASSQLLGGGGTDTQYF.

This clonotype was found a few times. The V call is TRBV28, the J call TRBJ1-6; tentatively, D is TRBD1 (5 bases). Germline V CDR1 and CDR2: MDHEN, SYDVKM. The CDR3 covers 15 residues. V gave up 4 bases and J gave up 6 bases, with 13 bases separating them. The CDR3 DNA sequence: TGTGCCAGCAGTTCCGGGAAGGGGCTTAATTCACCCCTCCACTTT. This codes for CASSSGKGLNSPLHF.

This clonotype has a handful of counts. This chain uses TRBV19 with TRBJ1-4; D is undetermined. CDR3 length: 11 amino acids. The germline V gene has CDR1 LNHDA and CDR2 SQIVND (reference sequence). Between the trimmed V and J ends, which lost 6 bases and 12 bases, there was a span of 11 bases. CDR3: CASSEPGELFF. CDR3 sequence (DNA): TGTGCCAGTAGCGAACCTGGGGAACTGTTTTTT.

This clonotype was seen a few times. V usage is TRBV10-3 and J usage is TRBJ1-6, with D unresolved. There are 16 residues in the CDR3. The V gene lost 2 bases and the J gene lost 0 bases, with 8 bases spanning the gap. Germline V lookup: CDR1 ENHRY, CDR2 SYGVKD. This CDR3 reads CAISERTSSYNSPLHF. The CDR3 DNA follows: TGTGCCATCAGTGAGAGAACGAGCTCCTATAATTCACCCCTCCACTTT.

This clonotype was found many times. The V gene is TRBV2, the J gene TRBJ1-1; D is ambiguous. CDR1 SNHLY and CDR2 FYNNEI come from the germline V gene. The V end was cut by 8 bases, the J end by 3 bases, with 16 bases between. The CDR3 extends over 14 amino acids. CDR3 residues: CASPKPRGDTEAFF. Written as DNA, the CDR3 is TGTGCCAGCCCAAAGCCGCGGGGAGACACTGAAGCTTTCTTT. The full variable domain, with the rest looked up from reference TRBV2 and TRBJ1-1, is EPEVTQTPSHQVTQMGQEVILRCVPISNHLYFYWYRQILGQKVEFLVSFYNNEISEKSEIFDDQFSVERPDGSNFTLKIRSTKLEDSAMYFCASPKPRGDTEAFFGQGTRLTVV.

In its sample, this clonotype was seen once. This sequence joins TRBV2 and TRBJ2-6, with 9 bases lining up with TRBD1. The CDR3 has 14 residues. CDR1 is SNHLY, CDR2 FYNNEI, per germline. V shed 6 bases, J shed 12 bases, and the junction held 9 bases outside the gene matches. This CDR3 is CASRAKQGAGVLTF. The CDR3, as DNA: TGTGCCAGCAGGGCCAAACAGGGGGCGGGCGTCCTGACTTTC. Complete variable domain (other parts from reference TRBV2 and TRBJ2-6): EPEVTQTPSHQVTQMGQEVILRCVPISNHLYFYWYRQILGQKVEFLVSFYNNEISEKSEIFDDQFSVERPDGSNFTLKIRSTKLEDSAMYFCASRAKQGAGVLTFGAGSRLTVL.

V gene TRBV6-8 combines with J gene TRBJ2-7; 7 nucleotides match TRBD1. Germline-derived CDR1 and CDR2 are MNHGY and SAAAGT. The CDR3 sequence is 16 residues long. The J segment lost 0 bases and the V segment lost 2 bases, leaving 7 bases of the junction unmatched. Here the CDR3 reads CASSYTSGQTSYEQYF. CDR3 DNA: TGTGCCAGCAGTTACACTTCGGGACAGACCTCCTACGAGCAGTACTTC.

This clonotype was recorded a few times. This sequence joins TRBV10-3 and TRBJ2-2; 8 positions match TRBD1. The V segment lost 7 bases and the J segment 4 bases; nucleotides outside the gene matches: 5. CDR3 length: 14 residues. Germline assignment: CDR1 ENHRY and CDR2 SYGVKD. The CDR3 sequence is CAIMTGAGTGELFF. The CDR3 DNA reads TGTGCCATCATGACAGGGGCGGGCACCGGGGAGCTGTTTTTT.